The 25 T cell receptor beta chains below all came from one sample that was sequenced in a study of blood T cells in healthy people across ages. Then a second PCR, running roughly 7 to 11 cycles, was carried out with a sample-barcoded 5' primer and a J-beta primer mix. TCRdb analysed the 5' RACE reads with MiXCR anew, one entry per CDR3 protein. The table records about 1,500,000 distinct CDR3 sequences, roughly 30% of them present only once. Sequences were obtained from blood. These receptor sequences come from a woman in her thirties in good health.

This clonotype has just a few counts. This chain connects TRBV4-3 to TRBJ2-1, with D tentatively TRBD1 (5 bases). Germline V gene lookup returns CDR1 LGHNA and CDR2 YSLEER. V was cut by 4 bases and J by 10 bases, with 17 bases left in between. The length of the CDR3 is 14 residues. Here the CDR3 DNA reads TGCGCCAGCAGCCTAAGCAAGGGGCGCTGGGAGCAGTTCTTC. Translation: CASSLSKGRWEQFF.

The CDR3 DNA sequence: TGTGCCAGCAGCGTAGGTCCCCCTCGGAGCTCCTACAATGAGCAGTTCTTC. Its protein product is CASSVGPPRSSYNEQFF. The V call is TRBV9, the J call TRBJ2-1; D is unresolved. The CDR3 is 17 residues long. Germline V gene data show CDR1 as SGDLS and CDR2 as YYNGEE. V gave up 0 bases and J gave up 0 bases, with 13 bases separating them.

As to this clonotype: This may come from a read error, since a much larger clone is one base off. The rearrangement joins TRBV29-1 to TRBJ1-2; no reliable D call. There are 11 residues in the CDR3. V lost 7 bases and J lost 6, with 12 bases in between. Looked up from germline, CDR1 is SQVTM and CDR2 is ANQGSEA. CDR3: CSAGLGNGYTF. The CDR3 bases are TGCAGCGCTGGTTTAGGGAATGGCTACACCTTC.

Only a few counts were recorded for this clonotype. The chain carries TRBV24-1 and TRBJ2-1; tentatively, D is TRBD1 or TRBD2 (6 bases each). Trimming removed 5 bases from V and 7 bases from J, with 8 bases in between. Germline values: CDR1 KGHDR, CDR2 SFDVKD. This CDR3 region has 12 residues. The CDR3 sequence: CATSVGGNEQFF. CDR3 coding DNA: TGTGCCACCAGTGTAGGGGGGAATGAGCAGTTCTTC.

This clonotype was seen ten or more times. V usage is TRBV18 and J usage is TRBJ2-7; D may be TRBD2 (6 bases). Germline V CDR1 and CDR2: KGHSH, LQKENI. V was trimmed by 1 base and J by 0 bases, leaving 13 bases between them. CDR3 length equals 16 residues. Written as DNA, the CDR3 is TGTGCCAGCTCACCACTAGGAGGGGCTAGCTCCTACGAGCAGTACTTC. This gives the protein CASSPLGGASSYEQYF.

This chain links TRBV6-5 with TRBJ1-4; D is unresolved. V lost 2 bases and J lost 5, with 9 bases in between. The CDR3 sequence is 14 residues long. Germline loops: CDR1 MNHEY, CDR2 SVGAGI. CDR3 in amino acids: CASSYEGRNEKLFF. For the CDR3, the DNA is TGTGCCAGCAGTTACGAGGGCAGGAATGAAAAACTGTTTTTT.

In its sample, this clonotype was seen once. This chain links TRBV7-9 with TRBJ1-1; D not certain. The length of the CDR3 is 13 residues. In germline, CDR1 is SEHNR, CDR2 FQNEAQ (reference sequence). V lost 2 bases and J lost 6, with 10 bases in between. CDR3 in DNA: TGTGCCAGCAGCTTATCGGCAGCCCCTGAAGCTTTCTTT. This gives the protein CASSLSAAPEAFF. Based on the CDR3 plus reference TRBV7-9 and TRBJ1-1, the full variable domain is DTGVSQNPRHKITKRGQNVTFRCDPISEHNRLYWYRQTLGQGPEFLTYFQNEAQLEKSRLLSDRFSAERPKGSFSTLEIQRTEQGDSAMYLCASSLSAAPEAFFGQGTRLTVV.

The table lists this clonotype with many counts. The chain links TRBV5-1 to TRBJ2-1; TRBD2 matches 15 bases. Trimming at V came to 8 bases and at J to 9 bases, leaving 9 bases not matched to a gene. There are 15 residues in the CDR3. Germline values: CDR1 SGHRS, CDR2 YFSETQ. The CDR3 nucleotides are TGCGCCAGTACCACTCCGGGACTAGCGGGAGGTGAGCAGTTCTTC. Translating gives CASTTPGLAGGEQFF.

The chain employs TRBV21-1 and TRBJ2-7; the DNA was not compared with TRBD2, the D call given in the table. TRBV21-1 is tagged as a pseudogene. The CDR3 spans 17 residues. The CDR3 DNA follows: TGTGCCGGCAGCAATTTAGCGGGAGACAAGGAGGCCTACGAGCAGTACTTC. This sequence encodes CAGSNLAGDKEAYEQYF.

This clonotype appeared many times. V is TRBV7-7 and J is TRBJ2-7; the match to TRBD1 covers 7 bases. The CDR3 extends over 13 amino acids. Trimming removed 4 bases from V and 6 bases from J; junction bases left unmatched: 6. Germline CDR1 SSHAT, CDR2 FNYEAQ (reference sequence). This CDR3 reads CASSSETGLEQYF. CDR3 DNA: TGTGCCAGCAGCTCCGAGACAGGGCTCGAGCAGTACTTC.

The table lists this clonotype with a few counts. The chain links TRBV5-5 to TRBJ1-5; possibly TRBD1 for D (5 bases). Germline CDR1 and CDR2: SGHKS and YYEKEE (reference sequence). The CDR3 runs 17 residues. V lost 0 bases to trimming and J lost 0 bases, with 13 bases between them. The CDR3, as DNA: TGTGCCAGCAGCTTGGGCGGACACCCTTATAGCAATCAGCCCCAGCATTTT. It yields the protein CASSLGGHPYSNQPQHF.

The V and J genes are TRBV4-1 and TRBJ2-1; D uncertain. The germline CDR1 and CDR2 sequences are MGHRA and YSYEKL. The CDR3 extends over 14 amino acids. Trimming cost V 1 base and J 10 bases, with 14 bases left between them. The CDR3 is CASSQVGQAVEQFF. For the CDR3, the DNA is TGCGCCAGCAGCCAAGTGGGCCAGGCGGTAGAGCAGTTCTTC.

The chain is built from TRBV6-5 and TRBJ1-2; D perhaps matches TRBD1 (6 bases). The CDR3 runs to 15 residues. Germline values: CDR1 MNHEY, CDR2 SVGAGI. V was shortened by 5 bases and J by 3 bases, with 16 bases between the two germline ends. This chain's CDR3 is CASSPQQGTDYGYTF. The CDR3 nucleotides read TGTGCCAGCAGTCCCCAACAGGGAACGGACTATGGCTACACCTTC.

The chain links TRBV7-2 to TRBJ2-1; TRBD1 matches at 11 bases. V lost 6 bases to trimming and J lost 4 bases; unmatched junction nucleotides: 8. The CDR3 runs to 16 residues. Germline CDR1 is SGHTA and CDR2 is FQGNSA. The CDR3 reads CASRPGQGASYNEQFF. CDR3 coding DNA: TGTGCCAGCAGACCAGGACAGGGGGCCTCTTACAATGAGCAGTTCTTC.

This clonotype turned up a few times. The CDR3 coding sequence is TGTGCCAGCAGGATTGGTCACAGTAACAACTATGGCTACACCTTC. Its translation: CASRIGHSNNYGYTF. This chain joins TRBV6-6 and TRBJ1-2, with no clear D. CDR1 and CDR2 from the germline V gene are MNHNY and SVGAGI (reference sequence). CDR3 length equals 15 residues. The germline V and J ends were trimmed by 6 bases and 2 bases, with 16 bases remaining between them.

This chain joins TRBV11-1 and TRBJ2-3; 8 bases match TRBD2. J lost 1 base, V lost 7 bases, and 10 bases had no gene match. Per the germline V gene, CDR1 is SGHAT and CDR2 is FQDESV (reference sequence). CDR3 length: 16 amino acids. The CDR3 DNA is TGTGCCAGCACAACATACGGGGGGGCCGGCACAGATACGCAGTATTTT. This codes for CASTTYGGAGTDTQYF. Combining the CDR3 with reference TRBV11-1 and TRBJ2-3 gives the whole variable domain EAEVAQSPRYKITEKSQAVAFWCDPISGHATLYWYRQILGQGPELLVQFQDESVVDDSQLPKDRFSAERLKGVDSTLKIQPAELGDSAMYLCASTTYGGAGTDTQYFGPGTRLTVL.

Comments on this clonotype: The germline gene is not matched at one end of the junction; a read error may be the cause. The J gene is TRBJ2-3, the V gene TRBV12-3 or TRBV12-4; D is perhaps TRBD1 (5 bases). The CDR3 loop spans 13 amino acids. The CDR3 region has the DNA TGTGCCAGCAGTTTGACAGTCACAGATACGCGGTATTTT. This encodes CASSLTVTDTRYF.

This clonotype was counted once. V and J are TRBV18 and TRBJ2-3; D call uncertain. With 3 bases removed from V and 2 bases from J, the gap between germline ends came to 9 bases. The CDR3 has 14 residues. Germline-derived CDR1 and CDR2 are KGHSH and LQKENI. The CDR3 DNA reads TGTGCCAGCTCACCCCCTGCCCACACAGATACGCAGTATTTT. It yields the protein CASSPPAHTDTQYF.

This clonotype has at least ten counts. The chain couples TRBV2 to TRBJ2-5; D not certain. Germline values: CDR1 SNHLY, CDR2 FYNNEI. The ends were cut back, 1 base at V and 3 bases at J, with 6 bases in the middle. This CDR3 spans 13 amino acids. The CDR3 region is CASSEGQKETQYF. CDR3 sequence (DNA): TGTGCCAGCAGTGAAGGGCAGAAAGAGACCCAGTACTTC.

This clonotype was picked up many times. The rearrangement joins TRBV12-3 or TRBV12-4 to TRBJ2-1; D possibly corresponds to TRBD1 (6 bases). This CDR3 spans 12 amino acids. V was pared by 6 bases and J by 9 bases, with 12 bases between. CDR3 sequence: CASSPRGGEQFF. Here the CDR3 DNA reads TGTGCCAGCAGCCCCAGAGGGGGTGAGCAGTTCTTC.

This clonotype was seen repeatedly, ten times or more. The CDR3 loop reads CASTLGQGIAYEQYF. CDR3 nucleotides: TGTGCCAGCACTCTAGGACAGGGTATAGCCTACGAGCAGTACTTC. The chain carries TRBV28 and TRBJ2-7; 8 nucleotides line up with TRBD1. Germline V gene lookup returns CDR1 MDHEN and CDR2 SYDVKM. After removal of 7 bases from V and 2 bases from J, the junction contained 10 bases not matched to a gene. CDR3 length: 15 residues.

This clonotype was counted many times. The CDR3 loop is CASSTNDEQFF. In nucleotides, the CDR3 is TGTGCCAGCAGCACAAATGATGAGCAGTTCTTC. The chain uses TRBV7-2 and TRBJ2-1; no firm D call. The germline V gene has CDR1 SGHTA and CDR2 FQGNSA. Trimming took off 5 bases at V and 8 bases at J, with 7 bases between the two ends. This CDR3 region has 11 residues.

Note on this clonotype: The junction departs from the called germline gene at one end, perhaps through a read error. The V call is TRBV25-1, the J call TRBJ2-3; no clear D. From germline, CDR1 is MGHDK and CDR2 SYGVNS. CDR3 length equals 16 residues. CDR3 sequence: CAGSEYREALTDTQYF. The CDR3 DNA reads TGTGCCGGCAGTGAATATAGAGAGGCGCTCACAGATACGCAGTATTTT.

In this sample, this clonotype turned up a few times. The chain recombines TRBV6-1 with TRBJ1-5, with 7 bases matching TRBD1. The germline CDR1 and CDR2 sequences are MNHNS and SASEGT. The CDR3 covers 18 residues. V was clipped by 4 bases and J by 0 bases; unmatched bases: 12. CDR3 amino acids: CASSVGSQGVYSNQPQHF. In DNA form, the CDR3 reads TGTGCCAGCAGTGTTGGCAGCCAGGGGGTTTATAGCAATCAGCCCCAGCATTTT.

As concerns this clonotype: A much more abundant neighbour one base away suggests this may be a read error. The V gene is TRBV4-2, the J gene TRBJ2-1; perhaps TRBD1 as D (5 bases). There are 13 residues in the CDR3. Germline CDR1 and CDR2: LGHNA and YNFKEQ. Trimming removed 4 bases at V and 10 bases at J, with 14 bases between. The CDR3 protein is CASSRESRGEQFF. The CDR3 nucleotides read TGTGCCAGCAGCCGAGAGTCAAGGGGCGAGCAGTTCTTC.